This record looks at one T cell receptor beta chain sequence and its context. This entry belongs to a study of shared clonotypes between healthy human individuals. Study overall: Three plates each covered CD4 naive and memory; CD8 naive two, CD8 memory one.

For every subset, genomic DNA was evenly distributed across several immunoSEQ plates. Profiling relied on immunoSEQ multiplex PCR, and the TCRdb table lists in-frame clones only, not all of them. The table lists 2 million to 3 million clones, 85% to 95% of them singletons. The clonotype comes from a man aged 18 to 35 in good health. Sequenced input: naive CD4+ T cells sorted from blood. Subset in this sample: CD45RA+ positively selected.

The CDR3 nucleotides are TGTGCCAGCAGCCGGACTAGCGGGGTGGCGGAGGAGCTGTTTTTT. Protein sequence: CASSRTSGVAEELFF. The chain employs TRBV5-6 and TRBJ2-2; 12 bases align to TRBD2. Germline CDR1 SGHDT, CDR2 YYEEEE. CDR3 size: 15 residues. With V trimmed by 4 bases and J by 10 bases, 8 bases remained unmatched. The entire variable domain, with the rest obtained from reference TRBV5-6 and TRBJ2-2, is as follows: DAGVTQSPTHLIKTRGQQVTLRCSPKSGHDTVSWYQQALGQGPQFIFQYYEEEERQRGNFPDRFSGHQFPNYSSELNVNALLLGDSALYLCASSRTSGVAEELFFGEGSRLTVL.